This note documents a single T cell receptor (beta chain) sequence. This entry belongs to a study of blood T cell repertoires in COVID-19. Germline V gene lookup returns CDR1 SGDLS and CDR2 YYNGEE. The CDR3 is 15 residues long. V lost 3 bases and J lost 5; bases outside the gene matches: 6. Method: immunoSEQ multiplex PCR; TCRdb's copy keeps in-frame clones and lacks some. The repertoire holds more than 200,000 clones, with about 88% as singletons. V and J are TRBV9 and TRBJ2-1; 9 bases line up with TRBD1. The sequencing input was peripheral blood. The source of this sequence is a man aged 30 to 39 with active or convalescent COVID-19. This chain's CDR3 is CASSAGTGRDNEQFF. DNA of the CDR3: TGTGCCAGCAGCGCCGGGACAGGGAGGGACAATGAGCAGTTCTTC.